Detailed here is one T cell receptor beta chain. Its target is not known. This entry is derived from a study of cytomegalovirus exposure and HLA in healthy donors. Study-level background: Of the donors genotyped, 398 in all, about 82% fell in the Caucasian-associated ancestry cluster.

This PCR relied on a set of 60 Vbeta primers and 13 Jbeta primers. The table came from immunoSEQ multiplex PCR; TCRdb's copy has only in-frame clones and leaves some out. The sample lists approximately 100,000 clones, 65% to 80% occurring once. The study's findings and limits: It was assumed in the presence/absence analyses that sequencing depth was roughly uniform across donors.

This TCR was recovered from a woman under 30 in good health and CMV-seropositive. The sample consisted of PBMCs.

CDR3 DNA: TGTGCCAGCAGCAAGACTAGCGGGGGGGCATTTAATACGCAGTATTTT. The encoded protein is CASSKTSGGAFNTQYF. The V and J genes are TRBV7-9 and TRBJ2-3, with 14 nucleotides matching TRBD2. V shed 5 bases and J 7 bases; nucleotides not matched to a gene: 8. Germline CDR1 is SEHNR and CDR2 is FQNEAQ (reference sequence). This CDR3 is built from 16 residues.